What follows are 24 T cell receptor beta chains derived from one specimen sequenced in a study of T cell responses to AZD1222 COVID-19 vaccine. Profiled with immunoSEQ multiplex PCR; TCRdb holds only in-frame clones, not every one. The sample yields 77,000 or so clones, around nine tenths seen once. The source was peripheral blood, collected 28 days after the second AZD1222 dose. Receptors originate from an adult who received the AZD1222 COVID-19 vaccine.

This rearrangement joins TRBV11-2 to TRBJ2-1, with a possible D match to TRBD1 (5 bases). CDR3 length: 13 residues. The V end was cut by 1 base, the J end by 10 bases, with 11 bases between. The germline gives CDR1 SGHAT, CDR2 FQNNGV. CDR3 nucleotides: TGTGCCAGCAGCTTAGGATATCAGGGAGAGCAGTTCTTC. This gives the protein CASSLGYQGEQFF.

J is TRBJ2-7 and V is TRBV18, with 7 bases aligning to TRBD1. Germline trimming cut 3 bases from V and 3 bases from J; bases unmatched to any gene: 8. The CDR3 is 15 amino acids. Germline V gene sequence: CDR1 KGHSH, CDR2 LQKENI. This CDR3 is CASSPPTGQFYEQYF. The DNA for the CDR3 is TGTGCCAGCTCACCCCCGACGGGACAGTTCTACGAGCAGTACTTC.

The chain links TRBV30 to TRBJ2-7, with D possibly matching TRBD2 (5 bases). Germline loops: CDR1 GTSNPN, CDR2 SVGIG (reference sequence). The CDR3 contains 15 residues. V lost 4 bases, J lost 2 bases, and 18 bases lay in between. CDR3 sequence reads: CAWTDWDDHAYEQYF. For the CDR3, the DNA is TGTGCCTGGACGGACTGGGATGATCATGCCTACGAGCAGTACTTC.

The chain uses TRBV19 and TRBJ1-1; D is undetermined. Germline values: CDR1 LNHDA, CDR2 SQIVND (reference sequence). Trimming stripped 5 bases from V and 7 bases from J, with 8 bases between. This CDR3 spans 11 amino acids. The CDR3 sequence: CASSRESEAFF. The CDR3 DNA reads as TGTGCCAGTAGTCGAGAAAGTGAAGCTTTCTTT.

The V call is TRBV7-2, the J call TRBJ1-1, with TRBD1 as a possible D gene (6 bases). The V end was cut by 6 bases, the J end by 6 bases, with 17 bases between. CDR3 length: 14 amino acids. The V gene's germline CDR1 is SGHTA and CDR2 FQGNSA. Here the CDR3 reads CASSSFQGSAEAFF. The CDR3 DNA reads TGTGCCAGCAGTTCCTTCCAGGGGTCGGCTGAAGCTTTCTTT. The variable domain in full, completed from reference TRBV7-2 and TRBJ1-1, reads GAGVSQSPSNKVTEKGKDVELRCDPISGHTALYWYRQSLGQGLEFLIYFQGNSAPDKSGLPSDRFSAERTGGSVSTLTIQRTQQEDSAVYLCASSSFQGSAEAFFGQGTRLTVV.

The chain combines TRBV27 with TRBJ1-1; D remains unclear. In germline, CDR1 is MNHEY, CDR2 SMNVEV (reference sequence). This CDR3 spans 13 amino acids. V shed 0 bases and J shed 1 base, with 3 bases lying between them. CDR3: CASSLSRNTEAFF. CDR3 in DNA: TGTGCCAGCAGTTTATCAAGGAACACTGAAGCTTTCTTT.

The chain couples TRBV28 to TRBJ2-7; 9 bases map to TRBD2. With V trimmed by 5 bases and J by 3 bases, 8 bases remained unmatched. CDR3 size: 15 residues. Germline lookup yields CDR1 MDHEN and CDR2 SYDVKM. The CDR3 is CASSRAGTSIYEQYF. DNA for the CDR3: TGTGCCAGCAGTAGGGCCGGGACTAGCATCTACGAGCAGTACTTC. Drawing the rest from reference TRBV28 and TRBJ2-7, the complete variable domain is DVKVTQSSRYLVKRTGEKVFLECVQDMDHENMFWYRQDPGLGLRLIYFSYDVKMKEKGDIPEGYSVSREKKERFSLILESASTNQTSMYLCASSRAGTSIYEQYFGPGTRLTVT.

V usage is TRBV28 and J usage is TRBJ2-1; 8 nucleotides match TRBD1. This CDR3 is built from 14 residues. In germline, CDR1 is MDHEN, CDR2 SYDVKM. V shed 3 bases, J shed 7 bases, and the junction held 5 bases outside the gene matches. CDR3 sequence: CASSFGRGLNEQFF. In DNA form, the CDR3 reads TGTGCCAGCAGTTTTGGCAGGGGGCTGAATGAGCAGTTCTTC.

The chain employs TRBV28 and TRBJ2-7; possible D gene TRBD2, 7 bases. The germline gives CDR1 MDHEN, CDR2 SYDVKM. The length of the CDR3 is 16 residues. Trimming left V 1 base short and J 10 bases short, with 23 bases between. The CDR3 here is CASSLLGGAKSREQYF. The CDR3 region has the DNA TGTGCCAGCAGTTTATTGGGGGGGGCCAAATCTAGGGAACAGTACTTC. The full variable domain, its missing parts supplied by reference TRBV28 and TRBJ2-7, is DVKVTQSSRYLVKRTGEKVFLECVQDMDHENMFWYRQDPGLGLRLIYFSYDVKMKEKGDIPEGYSVSREKKERFSLILESASTNQTSMYLCASSLLGGAKSREQYFGPGTRLTVT.

In DNA form, the CDR3 reads TGTGCCGCCCAGCGGGGCAGGGTGAACTATGGCTACACCTTC. This gives the protein CAAQRGRVNYGYTF. The chain has TRBV6-5 and TRBJ1-2; tentatively, D is TRBD1 (5 bases). CDR3 length: 14 residues. Germline V lookup: CDR1 MNHEY, CDR2 SVGAGI. V lost 11 bases and J 2 bases, leaving 18 bases between the germline ends.

V usage is TRBV15 and J usage is TRBJ2-5, with TRBD1 identical over 8 bases. The V gene end was trimmed by 3 bases and the J gene end by 2 bases; junction bases not matched to a gene: 5. This CDR3 is built from 15 residues. Germline V gene data show CDR1 as LNHNV and CDR2 as YYDKDF (reference sequence). CDR3 sequence reads: CATSRGQEFQETQYF. Written as DNA, the CDR3 is TGTGCCACCAGCAGGGGACAGGAATTTCAAGAGACCCAGTACTTC.

This chain uses TRBV18 with TRBJ1-1; maybe TRBD1 (5 bases). Germline assignment: CDR1 KGHSH and CDR2 LQKENI. The V gene lost 4 bases and the J gene lost 8 bases, with 8 bases spanning the gap. The CDR3 length is 11 residues. CDR3 in amino acids: CASSRDGEAFF. CDR3 DNA: TGTGCCAGCTCACGGGACGGGGAAGCTTTCTTT.

This chain joins TRBV6-4 and TRBJ1-1, with a possible D match to TRBD1 (6 bases). From germline, CDR1 is MRHNA and CDR2 SNTAGT. The germline V and J ends were trimmed by 3 bases and 3 bases, with 11 bases remaining between them. The CDR3 consists of 14 residues. CDR3 in DNA: TGTGCCAGCAGTGAAAGGGGGGGGGACACTGAAGCTTTCTTT. Residues: CASSERGGDTEAFF.

This chain links TRBV14 with TRBJ1-2; D uncertain. V lost 3 bases and J lost 10, with 21 bases in between. Germline V gene sequence: CDR1 SGHDN, CDR2 FVKESK. The CDR3 is 15 amino acids. CDR3 loop: CASSQSKPGGLHYTF. CDR3 nucleotides: TGTGCCAGCAGCCAGTCAAAACCGGGAGGTCTACACTACACCTTC.

The V gene is TRBV28, the J gene TRBJ1-3; TRBD1 matches 8 bases. From germline, CDR1 is MDHEN and CDR2 SYDVKM. The CDR3 loop spans 15 amino acids. J lost 0 bases, V lost 5 bases, and 3 bases had no gene match. The CDR3 sequence is CASSPRGPSGNTIYF. The CDR3 DNA is TGTGCCAGCAGTCCCAGGGGGCCCTCTGGAAACACCATATATTTT.

This clone was found once. The chain couples TRBV5-6 to TRBJ1-6, with D unresolved. There are 16 residues in the CDR3. V was trimmed by 0 bases and J by 3 bases, leaving 10 bases between them. Germline loops: CDR1 SGHDT, CDR2 YYEEEE. The CDR3, as DNA: TGTGCCAGCAGCTTGGGCCCCGTGGTCTATAATTCACCCCTCCACTTT. This gives the protein CASSLGPVVYNSPLHF.

The CDR3 reads CASSPTEIYGYTF. The CDR3 region has the DNA TGTGCCAGCAGCCCGACAGAGATCTATGGCTACACCTTC. The chain couples TRBV12-3 or TRBV12-4 to TRBJ1-2, with D possibly matching TRBD1 (5 bases). The CDR3 is 13 residues long. V gave up 6 bases and J gave up 4 bases, with 12 bases separating them.

This clone is a singleton in its sample. This chain connects TRBV6-1 to TRBJ2-2; 7 bases match TRBD2. The ends lost 3 bases at V and 3 bases at J; junction bases unmatched: 4. This CDR3 is 15 amino acids long. Per germline, CDR1 MNHNS and CDR2 SASEGT. CDR3 loop: CASSDRRGYTGELFF. The DNA of the CDR3 is TGTGCCAGCAGTGATCGGCGGGGGTACACCGGGGAGCTGTTTTTT.

The CDR3 region has the DNA TGTGCCTGGATCCGGGACAGCTCCTACGAGCAGTACTTC. It yields the protein CAWIRDSSYEQYF. The rearrangement uses TRBV30 and TRBJ2-7, with 7 bases matching TRBD1. The trim removed 4 bases at V and 0 bases at J, leaving 3 bases unmatched. This CDR3 region has 13 residues. Germline V gene sequence: CDR1 GTSNPN, CDR2 SVGIG (reference sequence).

The genes are TRBV29-1 and TRBJ1-1, with D maybe TRBD1 (5 bases). This CDR3 has 14 residues. Germline V lookup: CDR1 SQVTM, CDR2 ANQGSEA. Between the trimmed V and J ends, which lost 5 bases and 3 bases, there was a span of 16 bases. CDR3 DNA: TGCAGCGTTAATATCCGGGACGGTTACACTGAAGCTTTCTTT. As protein: CSVNIRDGYTEAFF.

The gene calls are TRBV18 and TRBJ1-1, with 8 bases that match TRBD1. The germline V gene has CDR1 KGHSH and CDR2 LQKENI. The CDR3 length is 18 residues. J lost 2 bases, V lost 4 bases, and 15 bases had no gene match. CDR3 amino acids: CASSLKPSGTGGNTEAFF. CDR3 in DNA: TGTGCCAGCTCACTAAAACCGAGTGGGACAGGAGGAAACACTGAAGCTTTCTTT.

This chain connects TRBV10-1 to TRBJ2-7; a possible D gene is TRBD2 (7 bases). The CDR3 has 15 amino acids. Trimming pared 0 bases from V and 3 bases from J, leaving 12 bases between. Germline CDR1 is WNHNN and CDR2 is SYGVQD (reference sequence). CDR3 region: CASSESEGGDYEQYF. The CDR3 DNA follows: TGCGCCAGCAGTGAGTCGGAAGGGGGGGACTACGAGCAGTACTTC.

V is TRBV30 and J is TRBJ1-1; 8 bases are a match to TRBD1. This CDR3 is built from 13 residues. Losses at the gene ends were 4 bases for V and 6 bases for J; bases not matched to a gene: 7. Germline V lookup: CDR1 GTSNPN, CDR2 SVGIG (reference sequence). DNA for the CDR3: TGTGCCTGGACCTACACGGGACAGGCTGAAGCTTTCTTT. This encodes CAWTYTGQAEAFF.

This clone was seen a single time. J is TRBJ2-7 and V is TRBV20-1; no clear D. The V gene's germline CDR1 is DFQATT and CDR2 SNEGSKA (reference sequence). The V gene lost 6 bases and the J gene lost 7 bases, with 10 bases spanning the gap. CDR3 length equals 10 residues. CDR3 residues: CSASLGEQYF. CDR3 DNA sequence: TGCAGTGCCAGTTTGGGGGAGCAGTACTTC.